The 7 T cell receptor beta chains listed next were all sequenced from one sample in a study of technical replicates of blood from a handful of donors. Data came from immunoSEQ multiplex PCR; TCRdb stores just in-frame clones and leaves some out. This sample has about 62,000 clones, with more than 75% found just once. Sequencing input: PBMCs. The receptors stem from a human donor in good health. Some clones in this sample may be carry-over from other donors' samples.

The CDR3 nucleotides read TGCAGCGTCGACGGACTAGCGGGGGGGCTTAAGAGGGGGGAGCTGTTTTTT. This codes for CSVDGLAGGLKRGELFF. V usage is TRBV29-1 and J usage is TRBJ2-2; 15 bases align to TRBD2. V lost 6 bases, J lost 8 bases, and 13 bases stayed unmatched. The CDR3 consists of 17 residues. The germline gives CDR1 SQVTM, CDR2 ANQGSEA.

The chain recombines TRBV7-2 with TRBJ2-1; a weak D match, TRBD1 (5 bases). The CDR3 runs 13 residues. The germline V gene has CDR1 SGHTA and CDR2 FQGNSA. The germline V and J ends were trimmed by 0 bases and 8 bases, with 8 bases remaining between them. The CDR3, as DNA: TGTGCCAGCAGCTTAGCCAGGGATCATGAGCAGTTCTTC. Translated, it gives CASSLARDHEQFF.

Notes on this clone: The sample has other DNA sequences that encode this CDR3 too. DNA of the CDR3: TGTGCCAGCAGTTACAGTCGGGGTTCTGGGGCCAACGTCCTGACTTTC. It specifies CASSYSRGSGANVLTF. The rearrangement uses TRBV6-5 and TRBJ2-6, with a tentative D call TRBD2 (5 bases). Germline V CDR1 and CDR2: MNHEY, SVGAGI. V was shortened by 2 bases and J by 1 base, with 9 bases between the two germline ends. This CDR3 contains 16 residues.

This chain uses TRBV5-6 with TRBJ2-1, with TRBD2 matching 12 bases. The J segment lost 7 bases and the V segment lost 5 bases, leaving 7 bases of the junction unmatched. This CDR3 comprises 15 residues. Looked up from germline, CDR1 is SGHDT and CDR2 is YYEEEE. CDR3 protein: CASSPLAGGLNEQFF. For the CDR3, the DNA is TGTGCCAGCAGTCCCCTAGCGGGGGGGTTAAATGAGCAGTTCTTC.

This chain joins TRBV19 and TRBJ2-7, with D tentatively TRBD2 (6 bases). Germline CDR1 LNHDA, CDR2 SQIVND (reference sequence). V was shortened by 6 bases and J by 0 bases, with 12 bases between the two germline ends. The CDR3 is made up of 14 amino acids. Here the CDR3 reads CASSASDTSYEQYF. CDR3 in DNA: TGTGCCAGTAGCGCTAGCGACACCTCCTACGAGCAGTACTTC.

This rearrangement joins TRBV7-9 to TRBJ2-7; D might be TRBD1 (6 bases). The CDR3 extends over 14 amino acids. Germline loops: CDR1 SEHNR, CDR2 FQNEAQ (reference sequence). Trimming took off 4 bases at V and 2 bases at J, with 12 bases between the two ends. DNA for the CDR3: TGTGCCAGCAGCTACCGGGACACTCCCTACGAGCAGTACTTC. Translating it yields CASSYRDTPYEQYF.

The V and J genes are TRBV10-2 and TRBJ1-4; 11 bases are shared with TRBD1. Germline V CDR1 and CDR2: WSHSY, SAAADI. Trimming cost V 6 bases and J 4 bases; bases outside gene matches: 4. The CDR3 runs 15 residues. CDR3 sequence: CASRRDRGINEKLFF. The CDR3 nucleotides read TGCGCCAGCAGACGGGACAGGGGGATTAATGAAAAACTGTTTTTT.